The source of this T cell receptor beta chain is a study of cytomegalovirus exposure and HLA in healthy donors. Study background: Of about 390 genotyped donors, 81% grouped in the Caucasian-associated ancestry cluster.

13 Jbeta primers and 60 Vbeta primers were used for the PCR. Some clones are missing from TCRdb's copy, which holds only in-frame ones; the method was immunoSEQ multiplex PCR. The table includes some 150,000 clones, approximately 80% detected once. Germline loops: CDR1 MNHEY, CDR2 SVGAGI. This CDR3 region has 13 residues. V dropped 5 bases and J dropped 3 bases, with 11 bases sitting between them. Material for sequencing was PBMCs. This rearrangement joins TRBV6-5 to TRBJ2-7; tentative D call: TRBD1 (6 bases). This TCR was recovered from a male donor in good health and CMV-seronegative. The chain's CDR3 is CASSRQVNYEQYF. DNA for the CDR3: TGTGCCAGCAGTCGACAGGTTAACTACGAGCAGTACTTC.